This TCR beta chain is from a study of beta chain features in type 1 diabetes. About the research overall: Patients looked much like healthy donors when it came to age, gender and cell yields. Study-level findings and limits: Shortening of TCRB CDR3s, moderate but significant, appeared in all four CD4+ subsets of Type 1 diabetes patients.

On this clone: Its antigen is not identified.

This CDR3 has 14 residues. V lost 6 bases to trimming and J lost 2 bases, with 14 bases between them. Germline lookup yields CDR1 SNHLY and CDR2 FYNNEI. The investigators reverse transcribed all of the isolated RNA, so they sequenced expressed TCRB transcripts. Libraries were prepared by immunoSEQ multiplex PCR; TCRdb keeps only in-frame clonotypes and omits some of them. The sample includes roughly 260,000 clones, roughly 22% seen only once; the top ten take 0.025% to 0.035%. Sample: naive CD4+ T cells from blood. The J gene is TRBJ2-7, the V gene TRBV2; D perhaps matches TRBD2 (5 bases). The clonotype was recovered from a woman aged 40 to 50 with type 1 diabetes. The CDR3 is CASSRPLGAYEQYF. The CDR3, as DNA: TGTGCCAGCAGCCGCCCACTAGGAGCCTACGAGCAGTACTTC.